This paragraph covers one TCR beta chain sequence. Its antigen is as yet unknown. These data originate in a study of tumor-infiltrating lymphocytes in primary liver carcinoma. Looking at the study overall: Tumors measured about 4 to 11 cm and were stage T1-T3 N0M0.

V was pared by 0 bases and J by 3 bases, with 11 bases between. Germline assignment: CDR1 ENHRY and CDR2 SYGVKD. This CDR3 spans 15 amino acids. Broader study findings: Reduced overlap was seen in tumor-adjacent and tumor-blood pairs versus tumor region pairs.

For each extraction, RNA and DNA were obtained together from approximately 20-30 mg of unsorted bulk tissue. Samples were taken from five separate regions of every tumor. Every tumor sample had over 85% viable tumor cells. Total RNA amounting to roughly 450 ng was the source from which TCR beta cDNA was made with a constant-region primer. TCR beta libraries came from three nested multiplex PCR rounds using slightly modified ARM-PCR. PCR rounds one and two used TRBV1-TRBV30 forward primers with a C-beta reverse primer for 10 cycles each. TCRdb ran MiXCR on the multiplex PCR reads and lists one entry per CDR3 protein. The sample carries more than 55,000 distinct CDR3 sequences, 70% to 85% recorded once.

This sequence originates from a man aged 35-49 years with primary liver carcinoma and hepatitis B virus infection. Sequenced: liver tumor tissue from sampling region 2. Subset specified: tumor region T2, inferior pole. The chain uses TRBV10-3 and TRBJ1-1; D is unclear. CDR3 DNA: TGTGCCATCAGTGAGTCTCGGCATGTGCACACTGAAGCTTTCTTT. It yields the protein CAISESRHVHTEAFF.